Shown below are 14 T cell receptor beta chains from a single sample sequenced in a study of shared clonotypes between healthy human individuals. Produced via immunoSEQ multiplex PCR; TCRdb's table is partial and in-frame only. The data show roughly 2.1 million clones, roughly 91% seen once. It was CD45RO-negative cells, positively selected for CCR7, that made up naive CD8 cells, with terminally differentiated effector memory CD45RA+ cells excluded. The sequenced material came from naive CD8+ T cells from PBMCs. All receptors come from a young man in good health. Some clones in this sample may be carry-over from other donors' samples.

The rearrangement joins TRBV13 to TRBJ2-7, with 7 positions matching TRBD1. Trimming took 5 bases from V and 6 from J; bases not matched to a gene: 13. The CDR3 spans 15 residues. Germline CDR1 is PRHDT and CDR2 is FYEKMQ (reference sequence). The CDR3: CASSQTSDRDSEQYF. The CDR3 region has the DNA TGTGCCAGCAGCCAAACCTCCGACAGGGACAGCGAGCAGTACTTC. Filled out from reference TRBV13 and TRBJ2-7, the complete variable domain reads AAGVIQSPRHLIKEKRETATLKCYPIPRHDTVYWYQQGPGQDPQFLISFYEKMQSDKGSIPDRFSAQQFSDYHSELNMSSLELGDSALYFCASSQTSDRDSEQYFGPGTRLTVT.

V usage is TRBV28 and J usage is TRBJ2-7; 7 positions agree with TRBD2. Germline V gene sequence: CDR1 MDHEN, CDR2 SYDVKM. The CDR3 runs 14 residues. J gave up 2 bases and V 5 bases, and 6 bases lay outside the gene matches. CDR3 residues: CASSTTGTTYEQYF. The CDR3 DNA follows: TGTGCCAGCAGTACCACCGGGACTACCTACGAGCAGTACTTC.

CDR3 nucleotide sequence: TGCAGCGTTGAAGTGTCGAGGGAGAACACTGAAGCTTTCTTT. It codes for CSVEVSRENTEAFF. V gene TRBV29-1 combines with J gene TRBJ1-1; D is undetermined. The germline V gene encodes CDR1 SQVTM and CDR2 ANQGSEA. Trimming shortened V by 1 base and J by 1 base, and 10 bases separated the two germline ends. The CDR3 has 14 residues.

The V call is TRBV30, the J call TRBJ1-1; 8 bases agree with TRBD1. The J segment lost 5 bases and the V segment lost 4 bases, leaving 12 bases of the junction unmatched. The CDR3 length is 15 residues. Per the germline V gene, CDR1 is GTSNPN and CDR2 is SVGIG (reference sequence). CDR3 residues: CAWKDRVGSGTEAFF. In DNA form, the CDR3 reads TGTGCCTGGAAGGACAGGGTTGGGTCGGGAACTGAAGCTTTCTTT.

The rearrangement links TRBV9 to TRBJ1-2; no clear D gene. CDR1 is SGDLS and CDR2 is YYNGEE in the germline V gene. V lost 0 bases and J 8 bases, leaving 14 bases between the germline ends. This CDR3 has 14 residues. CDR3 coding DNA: TGTGCCAGCAGCGTAGTGGACGGCCCGGGGGGCTACACCTTC. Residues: CASSVVDGPGGYTF.

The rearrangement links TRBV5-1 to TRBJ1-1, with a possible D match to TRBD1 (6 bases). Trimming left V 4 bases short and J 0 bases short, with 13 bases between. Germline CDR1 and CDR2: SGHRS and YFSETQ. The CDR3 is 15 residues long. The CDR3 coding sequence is TGCGCCAGCAGCCCATCGACAGGTATGAACACTGAAGCTTTCTTT. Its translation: CASSPSTGMNTEAFF.

In DNA, the CDR3 is TGTGCCAGCAGCCCCGGGACAGGACGCCCGACAAGCAATCAGCCCCAGCATTTT. This codes for CASSPGTGRPTSNQPQHF. The V call is TRBV4-2, the J call TRBJ1-5; 8 bases are a match to TRBD1. After removal of 4 bases from V and 1 base from J, the junction contained 12 bases not matched to a gene. The CDR3 consists of 18 residues. Germline lookup yields CDR1 LGHNA and CDR2 YNFKEQ.

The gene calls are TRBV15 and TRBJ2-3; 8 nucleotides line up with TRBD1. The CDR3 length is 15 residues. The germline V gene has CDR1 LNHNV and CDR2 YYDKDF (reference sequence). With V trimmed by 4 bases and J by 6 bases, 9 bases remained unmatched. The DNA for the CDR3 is TGTGCCACCAGCATTTCCGGACAGGGAGTGGATACGCAGTATTTT. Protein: CATSISGQGVDTQYF.

CDR3 coding DNA: TGTGCCAGCAGCTCCCGGACTAGCGGGACGGATGAGCAGTTCTTC. Protein: CASSSRTSGTDEQFF. V and J are TRBV11-2 and TRBJ2-1; 12 bases agree with TRBD2. The V segment lost 4 bases and the J segment 8 bases; nucleotides outside the gene matches: 6. The CDR3 covers 15 residues. Germline V CDR1 and CDR2: SGHAT, FQNNGV.

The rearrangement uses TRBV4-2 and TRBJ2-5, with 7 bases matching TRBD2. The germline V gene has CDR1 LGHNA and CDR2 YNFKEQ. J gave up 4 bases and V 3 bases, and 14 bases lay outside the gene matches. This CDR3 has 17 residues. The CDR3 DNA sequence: TGTGCCAGCAGCCACCCAAGAGCCTCGGCGGGGGTAGAGACCCAGTACTTC. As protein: CASSHPRASAGVETQYF.

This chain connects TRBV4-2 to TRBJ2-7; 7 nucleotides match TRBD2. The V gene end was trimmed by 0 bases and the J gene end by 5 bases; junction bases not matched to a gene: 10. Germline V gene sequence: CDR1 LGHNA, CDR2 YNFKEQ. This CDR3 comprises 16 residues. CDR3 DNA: TGTGCCAGCAGCCAAGAATACAGCGGGGAAGGACACGAGCAGTACTTC. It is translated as CASSQEYSGEGHEQYF.

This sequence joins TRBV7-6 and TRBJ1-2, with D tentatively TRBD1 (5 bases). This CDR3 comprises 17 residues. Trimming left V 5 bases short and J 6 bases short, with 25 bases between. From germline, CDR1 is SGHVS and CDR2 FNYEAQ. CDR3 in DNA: TGTGCCAGCAGCCTACTATACTCCGGGGCGGACGGTAATGGCTACACCTTC. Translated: CASSLLYSGADGNGYTF. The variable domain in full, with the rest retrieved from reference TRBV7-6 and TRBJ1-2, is GAGVSQSPRYKVTKRGQDVALRCDPISGHVSLYWYRQALGQGPEFLTYFNYEAQQDKSGLPNDRFSAERPEGSISTLTIQRTEQRDSAMYRCASSLLYSGADGNGYTFGSGTRLTVV.

CDR3 DNA: TGTGCCAGCAGCACGTGGAAAGGGAGCTCCTACGAGCAGTACTTC. Its protein is CASSTWKGSSYEQYF. This chain links TRBV7-8 with TRBJ2-7, with a weak D call TRBD2 (5 bases). The CDR3 is 15 residues long. V was trimmed by 5 bases and J by 0 bases, leaving 14 bases between them. CDR1 and CDR2 from the germline V gene are SGHVS and FQNEAQ.

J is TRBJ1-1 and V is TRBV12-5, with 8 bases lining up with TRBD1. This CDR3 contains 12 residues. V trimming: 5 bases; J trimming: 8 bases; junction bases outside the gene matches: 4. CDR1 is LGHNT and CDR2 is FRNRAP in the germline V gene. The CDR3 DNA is TGTGCTAGTGGTCTGGGGACAGGAGAAGCTTTCTTT. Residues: CASGLGTGEAFF.